This T cell receptor beta chain was obtained from a study of T cells in Graves' hyperthyroidism and ophthalmopathy. There were TCR beta CDR3 regions amplified from RNA transcripts. In the first-round RT-PCR of the TCR CDR3, the HTBI primer set was used. Via MiXCR, TCRdb re-called the multiplex PCR reads, giving one row per CDR3 protein. The repertoire consists of approximately 560,000 distinct CDR3 sequences, with about 15% occurring once and the leading ten covering 6.5% to 8%. This clonotype has ten or more counts. The V end was cut by 7 bases, the J end by 5 bases, with 18 bases between. Germline CDR1 reads SNHLY; CDR2 reads FYNNEI. CDR3 size: 14 residues. Newly diagnosed patients aged 18 to 65 had hyperthyroidism of under 2 months' duration. Those patients with uncontrolled infection, other autoimmune disease, pregnancy or lactation were excluded. PBMCs were sourced from less than 13 ml fresh peripheral blood.

The rearrangement uses TRBV2 and TRBJ2-7; D is perhaps TRBD2 (6 bases). Sequencing was done on a sample of blood. This sequence originates from a woman in her 30s with Graves' hyperthyroidism. The CDR3 nucleotides are TGTGCCAGCACCCACGGGGGTTCGGTCGACGAGCAGTACTTC. Translation: CASTHGGSVDEQYF. The variable domain in full, with the rest retrieved from reference TRBV2 and TRBJ2-7, is EPEVTQTPSHQVTQMGQEVILRCVPISNHLYFYWYRQILGQKVEFLVSFYNNEISEKSEIFDDQFSVERPDGSNFTLKIRSTKLEDSAMYFCASTHGGSVDEQYFGPGTRLTVT.